The next 9 T cell receptor beta chains were all read from a single sample in a study of blood T cell repertoires in COVID-19. Sequencing was performed with immunoSEQ multiplex PCR; in TCRdb, only in-frame clones are kept and a portion is missing. Of 400,000 to 550,000 clones listed, roughly 87% are singletons. Sample: PBMCs or T cells enriched from blood (not recorded which). The receptors shown here come from a woman under 30 with acute COVID-19.

As regards this clone: The identical CDR3 is also encoded by other nucleotide sequences in the sample. The J gene is TRBJ1-1, the V gene TRBV9; D not resolved. Germline-derived CDR1 and CDR2 are SGDLS and YYNGEE. The V gene lost 0 bases and the J gene lost 2 bases, with 5 bases spanning the gap. This CDR3 region has 13 residues. This chain's CDR3 is CASSVAVNTEAFF. The CDR3 DNA sequence: TGTGCCAGCAGCGTAGCCGTAAACACTGAAGCTTTCTTT.

The CDR3 DNA reads as TGTGCCAGCAGCGTCGGGACTAGGGGCCCAGATACGCAGTATTTT. This sequence encodes CASSVGTRGPDTQYF. The V gene is TRBV9, the J gene TRBJ2-3, with 8 bases that match TRBD2. Germline values: CDR1 SGDLS, CDR2 YYNGEE. Trimming took 2 bases from V and 4 from J; bases not matched to a gene: 6. The CDR3 runs to 15 residues.

The rearrangement joins TRBV21-1 to TRBJ2-3; the table's TRBD2 call for D was not verified on the DNA. TRBV21-1 is marked as a pseudogene. The CDR3 has 17 residues. The CDR3 bases are TGTGCCAGCAGCAAAGTTGCCCCGAGCGGAGGCACAGATACGCAGTATTTT. It codes for CASSKVAPSGGTDTQYF.

This rearrangement joins TRBV11-2 to TRBJ2-1, with D perhaps matching TRBD2 (5 bases). CDR1 is SGHAT, CDR2 FQNNGV, per germline. With 3 bases removed from V and 0 bases from J, the gap between germline ends came to 6 bases. The CDR3 totals 14 residues. The CDR3 DNA follows: TGTGCCAGCAGCTTTAGCGACTCCTACAATGAGCAGTTCTTC. It specifies CASSFSDSYNEQFF.

This clone appeared a few times. The chain recombines TRBV7-9 with TRBJ1-6; weak D call: TRBD1 (5 bases). This CDR3 spans 15 amino acids. The V end lost 1 base, the J end lost 10 bases, and 14 bases lay between the germline ends. Germline lookup yields CDR1 SEHNR and CDR2 FQNEAQ (reference sequence). CDR3 nucleotide sequence: TGTGCCAGCAGCTTAGGGGGCGACAGCGAATCACCCCTCCACTTT. Translating it yields CASSLGGDSESPLHF.

As to this clone: Within the sample, other DNA sequences also encode this same CDR3. CDR3 in DNA: TGTGCCAGCACAGCGGCCTACAATGAGCAGTTCTTC. It yields the protein CASTAAYNEQFF. The genes are TRBV27 and TRBJ2-1, with a weak D call TRBD2 (5 bases). This CDR3 region has 12 residues. The germline V and J ends were trimmed by 7 bases and 2 bases, with 6 bases remaining between them. CDR1 is MNHEY and CDR2 is SMNVEV in the germline V gene (reference sequence).

The chain couples TRBV19 to TRBJ1-1; possible D gene TRBD1, 5 bases. Trimming left V 4 bases short and J 4 bases short, with 10 bases between. The CDR3 totals 13 residues. CDR1 is LNHDA, CDR2 SQIVND, per germline (reference sequence). The CDR3 spells CASSKRGTTEAFF. The CDR3 nucleotides read TGTGCCAGTAGTAAGCGGGGGACCACTGAAGCTTTCTTT.

This clone has just one count. The CDR3 DNA sequence: TGTGCCAGCAGCCAACAGGGTCCGACCGTGTCTAATGAAAAACTGTTTTTT. Protein sequence: CASSQQGPTVSNEKLFF. This chain connects TRBV11-2 to TRBJ1-4, with TRBD1 as a possible D gene (6 bases). This CDR3 is built from 17 residues. Germline CDR1 reads SGHAT; CDR2 reads FQNNGV. The germline V and J ends were trimmed by 5 bases and 3 bases, with 19 bases remaining between them.

The rearrangement uses TRBV6-1 and TRBJ1-1, with a possible D match to TRBD1 (5 bases). The CDR3 extends over 16 amino acids. Between the trimmed V and J ends, which lost 0 bases and 4 bases, there was a span of 15 bases. Germline loops: CDR1 MNHNS, CDR2 SASEGT. CDR3 DNA sequence: TGTGCCAGCAGTGAAGCAGGGGCAGGAACGGGCACTGAAGCTTTCTTT. Translation: CASSEAGAGTGTEAFF.